One sample yielded the 3 T cell receptor beta chains listed below, sequenced in a study of cytomegalovirus exposure and HLA in healthy donors (dated by TCRdb to the late 2010s). Receptor amplification or capture employed the immunoSEQ multiplex PCR assay. For the multiplex PCR, a mixture combining 60 forward primers for TCR Vbeta segments and 13 reverse primers for TCR Jbeta segments was used. The clones in this table, taken by TCRdb from immuneACCESS, are in-frame only. Not every clone is retained; where verified, under half of the shortfall comes from an unresolved V gene, and the cause of the rest is unknown. Counted in this sample were under 200,000 clones; over 75% of them appeared once. Jointly, the top ten make up over 12% of the sample. Sequencing input: PBMCs. All receptors come from a man aged 50 or older in good health and CMV-seropositive.

A word on this clone: This specimen includes other DNA sequences encoding the same CDR3. This sequence joins TRBV9 and TRBJ1-2; 7 bases map to TRBD1. The CDR3 extends over 14 amino acids. V gave up 0 bases and J gave up 4 bases; unmatched junction bases: 3. Germline-derived CDR1 and CDR2 are SGDLS and YYNGEE. The CDR3 DNA sequence: TGTGCCAGCAGCGTAGCAGGGGGTGTCTATGGCTACACCTTC. Translating gives CASSVAGGVYGYTF. Using reference TRBV9 and TRBJ1-2 for the parts outside the CDR3, the full variable domain is DSGVTQTPKHLITATGQRVTLRCSPRSGDLSVYWYQQSLDQGLQFLIQYYNGEERAKGNILERFSAQQFPDLHSELNLSSLELGDSALYFCASSVAGGVYGYTFGSGTRLTVV.

The chain links TRBV4-1 to TRBJ2-3, with D tentatively TRBD2 (5 bases). Trimming shortened V by 3 bases and J by 7 bases, and 26 bases separated the two germline ends. CDR1 is MGHRA, CDR2 YSYEKL, per germline. The CDR3 covers 18 residues. CDR3 sequence: CASSQAFVEVIGKNTQYF. The CDR3 bases are TGCGCCAGCAGCCAGGCTTTTGTGGAGGTGATAGGAAAAAATACGCAGTATTTT.

This chain connects TRBV5-1 to TRBJ2-7; 12 nucleotides align to TRBD2. CDR3 length: 15 amino acids. V was pared by 4 bases and J by 6 bases, with 8 bases of the junction left unmatched. Looked up from germline, CDR1 is SGHRS and CDR2 is YFSETQ. CDR3 DNA: TGCGCCAGCAGCGCAGGACTAGCGGGGATATCCGAGCAGTACTTC. Its protein is CASSAGLAGISEQYF. The variable domain in full, with the rest retrieved from reference TRBV5-1 and TRBJ2-7, is KAGVTQTPRYLIKTRGQQVTLSCSPISGHRSVSWYQQTPGQGLQFLFEYFSETQRNKGNFPGRFSGRQFSNSRSEMNVSTLELGDSALYLCASSAGLAGISEQYFGPGTRLTVT.